A selection of T cell receptor beta chains follows, all from one sample in a study of a mutant IDH1 vaccine in newly diagnosed glioma. Data came from immunoSEQ multiplex PCR; TCRdb stores just in-frame clones and leaves some out. The table lists just under 95,000 clones, about 80% of them singletons. The sample was PBMCs, taken from a glioma patient treated with radiotherapy, temozolomide or both. All receptors come from a woman between 50 and 59 years old with glioma. The CDR3 runs from the conserved cysteine through the conserved F or W. D genes are given only for firm matches. The size field is filled for only some rows; it gives once, few, many or a size class.

DNA	CDR3	size	D	V	J
TGTGCCAGCAGACCTGGGACGTCGCGCACTTTCTTT	CASRPGTSRTFF	NA	NA	TRBV6-5	TRBJ1-1
TGTGCCAGCAGCTCTGGGGGACAGGGGGCAGGAAACACCATATATTTT	CASSSGGQGAGNTIYF	NA	TRBD1	TRBV5-4	TRBJ1-3
TGTGCCAGCAGCTTAATACAGGCTCGTGGCTACACCTTC	CASSLIQARGYTF	NA	NA	TRBV7-2	TRBJ1-2
TGTGCCAGCAGTGGAAGCTCTGGGGCCAACGTCCTGACTTTC	CASSGSSGANVLTF	NA	NA	TRBV27	TRBJ2-6
TGTGCCAGTGTGACAGGGTTTGAGAACAATGAGCAGTTCTTC	CASVTGFENNEQFF	NA	TRBD1	TRBV6-1	TRBJ2-1
TGCGCCAGCAGCGCCACAGGGTGGGCTGGAAACACCATATATTTT	CASSATGWAGNTIYF	once	NA	TRBV5-1	TRBJ1-3
TGCGCCAGCAGGCAGGGGTTGAGGGAGCAGTACTTC	CASRQGLREQYF	NA	NA	TRBV5-1	TRBJ2-7
TGTGCCAGCAGCCACAGGGTTTTGGGCAATCAGCCCCAGCATTTT	CASSHRVLGNQPQHF	NA	NA	TRBV7-9	TRBJ1-5
TGTGCCAGCAGCCACCCTACTAGCGGGGGGGCATATGAGCAGTTCTTC	CASSHPTSGGAYEQFF	NA	TRBD2	TRBV7-3	TRBJ2-1
TGTGCCAGCAGCTATGGGAGGGATTCACCCCTCCACTTT	CASSYGRDSPLHF	few	NA	TRBV5-6	TRBJ1-6
TGTGCCAGCAGCTTGGTTCCAGGGAGCAATCAGCCCCAGCATTTT	CASSLVPGSNQPQHF	NA	NA	TRBV5-5	TRBJ1-5
TGTGCCATCAGTGAGTCTGGACAGATCCTCTCTGGAAACACCATATATTTT	CAISESGQILSGNTIYF	NA	NA	TRBV10-3	TRBJ1-3
TGTGCCAGCAGTGAGGAACTTCAAGCTAACTATGGCTACACCTTC	CASSEELQANYGYTF	few	NA	TRBV6-1	TRBJ1-2
TGCAGTGCTTTAGGGAGCACTGAAGCTTTCTTT	CSALGSTEAFF	few	NA	TRBV20-1	TRBJ1-1
TGTGCCAGCAGCTTAGAAGGGTATGGCTACACCTTC	CASSLEGYGYTF	NA	NA	TRBV7-8	TRBJ1-2
TGCAGCGTTGATAGGGGTGGAGAGACCCAGTACTTC	CSVDRGGETQYF	NA	NA	TRBV29-1	TRBJ2-5
TGTGCCAGCAGTTACTCGACTCAGGGGGCCTACGAGCAGTACTTC	CASSYSTQGAYEQYF	NA	TRBD1	TRBV6-5	TRBJ2-7
TGTGCCAGCAGCTCCCAGGCTAGACAGGGTAGCACCGGGGAGCTGTTTTTT	CASSSQARQGSTGELFF	once	TRBD1	TRBV13	TRBJ2-2
TGCGCCAGCAGCCAAGAAGGCCAGTCGATAAACTATGGCTACACCTTC	CASSQEGQSINYGYTF	few	NA	TRBV4-1	TRBJ1-2
TGTGCCAGCAGCTTGGAATCCGGGACACGGGAGACCCAGTACTTC	CASSLESGTRETQYF	NA	NA	TRBV5-6	TRBJ2-5
TGTGCCAGCAGGGGGACGGGATCAGGTGAAGCTTTCTTT	CASRGTGSGEAFF	once	NA	TRBV5-8	TRBJ1-1
TGTGCCAGCTCAGCTGACAGGTTGGGACGCACGGAAGCTTTCTTT	CASSADRLGRTEAFF	NA	NA	TRBV18	TRBJ1-1
TGTGCCAGCAGGCGAGACACCGGGGAGCTGTTTTTT	CASRRDTGELFF	few	NA	TRBV27	TRBJ2-2
TGTGCCAGCAGCTCCCAGACAGGGGGGAACATTCAGTACTTC	CASSSQTGGNIQYF	NA	TRBD1	TRBV7-9	TRBJ2-4
TGCGCCAGCAGCTTGGGCCCCCAACGGACAGGGAACTATGGCTACACCTTC	CASSLGPQRTGNYGYTF	NA	TRBD1	TRBV5-1	TRBJ1-2
TGTGCCAGCAGAAGTACCCGGACAGGGGGTGGCTACACCTTC	CASRSTRTGGGYTF	NA	TRBD1	TRBV6-5	TRBJ1-2
TGTGCCTGGGGAGGCGGTAATCAGCCCCAGCATTTT	CAWGGGNQPQHF	few	NA	TRBV30	TRBJ1-5
TGCAGCGTTGAATTTAATAGCAATCAGCCCCAGCATTTT	CSVEFNSNQPQHF	NA	NA	TRBV29-1	TRBJ1-5
TGTGCCACCAGCGCCGCGGAGCTTCAGCCCCAGCATTTT	CATSAAELQPQHF	NA	NA	TRBV15	TRBJ1-5
TGTGCCATCAGTGAAGAGGCAGGGAGACAGCCCCAGCATTTT	CAISEEAGRQPQHF	NA	NA	TRBV10-3	TRBJ1-5
TGTGCCAGCAGCTCACCGGGACTTAGGAATGAGCAGTTCTTC	CASSSPGLRNEQFF	NA	NA	TRBV7-2	TRBJ2-1
TGTGCCAGCAGAAGACAGGGGGAAAACACTGAAGCTTTCTTT	CASRRQGENTEAFF	NA	TRBD1	TRBV28	TRBJ1-1
TGTGCCAGCTACGGACAGGGAAGGCAAGAGACCCAGTACTTC	CASYGQGRQETQYF	NA	TRBD1	TRBV5-6	TRBJ2-5
TGCAGCGAGTACAGGGTCCAGAACACTGAAGCTTTCTTT	CSEYRVQNTEAFF	few	NA	TRBV29-1	TRBJ1-1
TGTGCCAGCTCACCCGACGTCGGGACAGACTCCTACGAGCAGTACTTC	CASSPDVGTDSYEQYF	NA	TRBD1	TRBV18	TRBJ2-7
TGTGCCAGCAGTGAACAAGGCGGGGCTAATGAAAAACTGTTTTTT	CASSEQGGANEKLFF	NA	NA	TRBV25-1	TRBJ1-4
TGCGCCAGCAGCCAAGAAGGACCAGCTAGCGGGGGGGCCGGTGAGCAGTTCTTC	CASSQEGPASGGAGEQFF	NA	TRBD2	TRBV4-1	TRBJ2-1
TGTGCCAGCTCACTACAGGGGGGGAGCAATCAGCCCCAGCATTTT	CASSLQGGSNQPQHF	NA	TRBD1	TRBV18	TRBJ1-5
TGTGCCAGCAGCTTTTCAAGGGACGCTAACTATGGCTACACCTTC	CASSFSRDANYGYTF	NA	NA	TRBV11-3	TRBJ1-2
TGTGCCAGCAGTTTAAGGGGGCACAGGCCCAATCAGCCCCAGCATTTT	CASSLRGHRPNQPQHF	NA	TRBD1	TRBV27	TRBJ1-5
TGTGCCAGCAGGGTTCCGGGGGTTACTGAAGCTTTCTTT	CASRVPGVTEAFF	NA	NA	TRBV27	TRBJ1-1
TGCGCCACCGCGGACCACAACACCGGGGAGCTGTTTTTT	CATADHNTGELFF	NA	NA	TRBV4-1	TRBJ2-2
TGTGCCAGCAACCACAGAACGAGGGGGCTCGATGAGCAGTTCTTC	CASNHRTRGLDEQFF	NA	TRBD1	TRBV5-8	TRBJ2-1
TGCAGCGCACACAGGGGGCTGAACACTGAAGCTTTCTTT	CSAHRGLNTEAFF	few	TRBD1	TRBV29-1	TRBJ1-1